This T cell receptor beta chain was sequenced during a study of T cell repertoires in cytomegalovirus infection. This clonotype was counted ten times or more. One entry per CDR3 protein, called by TCRdb with MiXCR from the reads. The sample records hundreds of thousands of distinct CDR3 sequences, about a sixth being singletons. V was cut by 8 bases and J by 4 bases, with 12 bases left in between. The CDR3 is 14 amino acids. Germline V gene lookup returns CDR1 LNHDA and CDR2 SQIVND (reference sequence). The chain links TRBV19 to TRBJ1-6, with D perhaps matching TRBD1 (6 bases). Sample: PBMCs. The receptor comes from a human donor in good health (CMV status not recorded). Some clones in this sample may be carry-over from other donors' samples. The CDR3 sequence is CASVQGPYNSPLHF. The CDR3 DNA follows: TGTGCCAGTGTTCAGGGGCCATATAATTCACCCCTCCACTTT.